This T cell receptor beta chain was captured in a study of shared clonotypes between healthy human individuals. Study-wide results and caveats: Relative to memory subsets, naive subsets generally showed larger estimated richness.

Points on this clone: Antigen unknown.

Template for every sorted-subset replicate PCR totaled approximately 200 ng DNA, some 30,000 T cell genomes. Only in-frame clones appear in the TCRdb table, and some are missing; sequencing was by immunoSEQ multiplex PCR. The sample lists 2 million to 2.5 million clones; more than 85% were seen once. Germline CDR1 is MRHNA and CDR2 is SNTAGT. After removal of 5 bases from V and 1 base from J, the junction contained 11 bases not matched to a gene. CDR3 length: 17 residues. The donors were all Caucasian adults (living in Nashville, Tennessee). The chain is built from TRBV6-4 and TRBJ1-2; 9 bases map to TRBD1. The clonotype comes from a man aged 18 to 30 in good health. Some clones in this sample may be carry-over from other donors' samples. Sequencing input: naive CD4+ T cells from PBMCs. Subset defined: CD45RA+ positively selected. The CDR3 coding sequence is TGTGCCAGCAGTCAGACAGGGGGAGGCAATTATAACTATGGCTACACCTTC. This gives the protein CASSQTGGGNYNYGYTF.